This T cell receptor beta chain was documented in a study of glioma-infiltrating T cells. CDR3 size: 14 residues. From germline, CDR1 is SQVTM and CDR2 ANQGSEA. The ends were cut back, 4 bases at V and 1 base at J, with 11 bases in the middle. Amplification of TCR alpha and beta CDR3 regions from RNA used iRepertoire nested multiplex PCR. TCRdb independently ran MiXCR on the multiplex PCR reads; one entry per CDR3 protein. The sample holds some 99,000 distinct CDR3 sequences; about 25% are singletons and the top ten take 35%. Study conclusions and caveats: Above-expected tissue-blood divergence occurred in all gliomas, most in low-grade ones.

This clonotype was recorded at least ten times. Its antigen is still unknown. What was sequenced was glioma tissue, nonneoplastic brain tissue, or PBMCs (not recorded which). The genes are TRBV29-1 and TRBJ1-5, with D possibly being TRBD1 (6 bases). The clonotype comes from a human donor with low-grade glioma or glioblastoma, undergoing nonglioma brain surgery, or in good health (not recorded which). This chain's CDR3 is CSVGGGLSNQPQHF. The DNA for the CDR3 is TGCAGCGTTGGGGGGGGGCTGAGCAATCAGCCCCAGCATTTT. The full variable domain, completed using reference TRBV29-1 and TRBJ1-5, is SAVISQKPSRDICQRGTSLTIQCQVDSQVTMMFWYRQQPGQSLTLIATANQGSEATYESGFVIDKFPISRPNLTFSTLTVSNMSPEDSSIYLCSVGGGLSNQPQHFGDGTRLSIL.